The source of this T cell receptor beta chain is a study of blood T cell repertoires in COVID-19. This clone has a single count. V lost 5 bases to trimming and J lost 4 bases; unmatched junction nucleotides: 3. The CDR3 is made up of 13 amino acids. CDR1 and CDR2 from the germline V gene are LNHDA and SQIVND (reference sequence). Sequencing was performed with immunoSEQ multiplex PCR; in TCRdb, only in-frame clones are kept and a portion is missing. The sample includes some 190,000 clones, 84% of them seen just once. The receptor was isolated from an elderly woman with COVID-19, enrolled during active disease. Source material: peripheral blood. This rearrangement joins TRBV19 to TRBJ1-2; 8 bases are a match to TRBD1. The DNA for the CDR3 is TGTGCCAGTAGTCGGACAGGGTCCTATGGCTACACCTTC. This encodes CASSRTGSYGYTF.